This T cell receptor (beta chain) was sequenced during a study of blood T cell repertoires in COVID-19. Study background: In each case, the material was cDNA or gDNA derived from T cells, B-cell-depleted T cells, or PBMCs.

Sequencing was performed with immunoSEQ multiplex PCR; in TCRdb, only in-frame clones are kept and a portion is missing. The repertoire consists of roughly 200,000 clones, with about four fifths occurring once and the leading ten covering 6.9%. The J segment lost 2 bases and the V segment lost 1 base, leaving 6 bases of the junction unmatched. Germline loops: CDR1 SGHRS, CDR2 YFSETQ. There are 16 residues in the CDR3. The V call is TRBV5-1, the J call TRBJ2-1; TRBD2 agrees at 7 bases. What was sequenced was peripheral blood. The receptor comes from a man in his sixties with acute or convalescent COVID-19. The DNA of the CDR3 is TGCGCCAGCAGCTTGTTGGGCGCGGGAGCCTACAATGAGCAGTTCTTC. It is translated as CASSLLGAGAYNEQFF.